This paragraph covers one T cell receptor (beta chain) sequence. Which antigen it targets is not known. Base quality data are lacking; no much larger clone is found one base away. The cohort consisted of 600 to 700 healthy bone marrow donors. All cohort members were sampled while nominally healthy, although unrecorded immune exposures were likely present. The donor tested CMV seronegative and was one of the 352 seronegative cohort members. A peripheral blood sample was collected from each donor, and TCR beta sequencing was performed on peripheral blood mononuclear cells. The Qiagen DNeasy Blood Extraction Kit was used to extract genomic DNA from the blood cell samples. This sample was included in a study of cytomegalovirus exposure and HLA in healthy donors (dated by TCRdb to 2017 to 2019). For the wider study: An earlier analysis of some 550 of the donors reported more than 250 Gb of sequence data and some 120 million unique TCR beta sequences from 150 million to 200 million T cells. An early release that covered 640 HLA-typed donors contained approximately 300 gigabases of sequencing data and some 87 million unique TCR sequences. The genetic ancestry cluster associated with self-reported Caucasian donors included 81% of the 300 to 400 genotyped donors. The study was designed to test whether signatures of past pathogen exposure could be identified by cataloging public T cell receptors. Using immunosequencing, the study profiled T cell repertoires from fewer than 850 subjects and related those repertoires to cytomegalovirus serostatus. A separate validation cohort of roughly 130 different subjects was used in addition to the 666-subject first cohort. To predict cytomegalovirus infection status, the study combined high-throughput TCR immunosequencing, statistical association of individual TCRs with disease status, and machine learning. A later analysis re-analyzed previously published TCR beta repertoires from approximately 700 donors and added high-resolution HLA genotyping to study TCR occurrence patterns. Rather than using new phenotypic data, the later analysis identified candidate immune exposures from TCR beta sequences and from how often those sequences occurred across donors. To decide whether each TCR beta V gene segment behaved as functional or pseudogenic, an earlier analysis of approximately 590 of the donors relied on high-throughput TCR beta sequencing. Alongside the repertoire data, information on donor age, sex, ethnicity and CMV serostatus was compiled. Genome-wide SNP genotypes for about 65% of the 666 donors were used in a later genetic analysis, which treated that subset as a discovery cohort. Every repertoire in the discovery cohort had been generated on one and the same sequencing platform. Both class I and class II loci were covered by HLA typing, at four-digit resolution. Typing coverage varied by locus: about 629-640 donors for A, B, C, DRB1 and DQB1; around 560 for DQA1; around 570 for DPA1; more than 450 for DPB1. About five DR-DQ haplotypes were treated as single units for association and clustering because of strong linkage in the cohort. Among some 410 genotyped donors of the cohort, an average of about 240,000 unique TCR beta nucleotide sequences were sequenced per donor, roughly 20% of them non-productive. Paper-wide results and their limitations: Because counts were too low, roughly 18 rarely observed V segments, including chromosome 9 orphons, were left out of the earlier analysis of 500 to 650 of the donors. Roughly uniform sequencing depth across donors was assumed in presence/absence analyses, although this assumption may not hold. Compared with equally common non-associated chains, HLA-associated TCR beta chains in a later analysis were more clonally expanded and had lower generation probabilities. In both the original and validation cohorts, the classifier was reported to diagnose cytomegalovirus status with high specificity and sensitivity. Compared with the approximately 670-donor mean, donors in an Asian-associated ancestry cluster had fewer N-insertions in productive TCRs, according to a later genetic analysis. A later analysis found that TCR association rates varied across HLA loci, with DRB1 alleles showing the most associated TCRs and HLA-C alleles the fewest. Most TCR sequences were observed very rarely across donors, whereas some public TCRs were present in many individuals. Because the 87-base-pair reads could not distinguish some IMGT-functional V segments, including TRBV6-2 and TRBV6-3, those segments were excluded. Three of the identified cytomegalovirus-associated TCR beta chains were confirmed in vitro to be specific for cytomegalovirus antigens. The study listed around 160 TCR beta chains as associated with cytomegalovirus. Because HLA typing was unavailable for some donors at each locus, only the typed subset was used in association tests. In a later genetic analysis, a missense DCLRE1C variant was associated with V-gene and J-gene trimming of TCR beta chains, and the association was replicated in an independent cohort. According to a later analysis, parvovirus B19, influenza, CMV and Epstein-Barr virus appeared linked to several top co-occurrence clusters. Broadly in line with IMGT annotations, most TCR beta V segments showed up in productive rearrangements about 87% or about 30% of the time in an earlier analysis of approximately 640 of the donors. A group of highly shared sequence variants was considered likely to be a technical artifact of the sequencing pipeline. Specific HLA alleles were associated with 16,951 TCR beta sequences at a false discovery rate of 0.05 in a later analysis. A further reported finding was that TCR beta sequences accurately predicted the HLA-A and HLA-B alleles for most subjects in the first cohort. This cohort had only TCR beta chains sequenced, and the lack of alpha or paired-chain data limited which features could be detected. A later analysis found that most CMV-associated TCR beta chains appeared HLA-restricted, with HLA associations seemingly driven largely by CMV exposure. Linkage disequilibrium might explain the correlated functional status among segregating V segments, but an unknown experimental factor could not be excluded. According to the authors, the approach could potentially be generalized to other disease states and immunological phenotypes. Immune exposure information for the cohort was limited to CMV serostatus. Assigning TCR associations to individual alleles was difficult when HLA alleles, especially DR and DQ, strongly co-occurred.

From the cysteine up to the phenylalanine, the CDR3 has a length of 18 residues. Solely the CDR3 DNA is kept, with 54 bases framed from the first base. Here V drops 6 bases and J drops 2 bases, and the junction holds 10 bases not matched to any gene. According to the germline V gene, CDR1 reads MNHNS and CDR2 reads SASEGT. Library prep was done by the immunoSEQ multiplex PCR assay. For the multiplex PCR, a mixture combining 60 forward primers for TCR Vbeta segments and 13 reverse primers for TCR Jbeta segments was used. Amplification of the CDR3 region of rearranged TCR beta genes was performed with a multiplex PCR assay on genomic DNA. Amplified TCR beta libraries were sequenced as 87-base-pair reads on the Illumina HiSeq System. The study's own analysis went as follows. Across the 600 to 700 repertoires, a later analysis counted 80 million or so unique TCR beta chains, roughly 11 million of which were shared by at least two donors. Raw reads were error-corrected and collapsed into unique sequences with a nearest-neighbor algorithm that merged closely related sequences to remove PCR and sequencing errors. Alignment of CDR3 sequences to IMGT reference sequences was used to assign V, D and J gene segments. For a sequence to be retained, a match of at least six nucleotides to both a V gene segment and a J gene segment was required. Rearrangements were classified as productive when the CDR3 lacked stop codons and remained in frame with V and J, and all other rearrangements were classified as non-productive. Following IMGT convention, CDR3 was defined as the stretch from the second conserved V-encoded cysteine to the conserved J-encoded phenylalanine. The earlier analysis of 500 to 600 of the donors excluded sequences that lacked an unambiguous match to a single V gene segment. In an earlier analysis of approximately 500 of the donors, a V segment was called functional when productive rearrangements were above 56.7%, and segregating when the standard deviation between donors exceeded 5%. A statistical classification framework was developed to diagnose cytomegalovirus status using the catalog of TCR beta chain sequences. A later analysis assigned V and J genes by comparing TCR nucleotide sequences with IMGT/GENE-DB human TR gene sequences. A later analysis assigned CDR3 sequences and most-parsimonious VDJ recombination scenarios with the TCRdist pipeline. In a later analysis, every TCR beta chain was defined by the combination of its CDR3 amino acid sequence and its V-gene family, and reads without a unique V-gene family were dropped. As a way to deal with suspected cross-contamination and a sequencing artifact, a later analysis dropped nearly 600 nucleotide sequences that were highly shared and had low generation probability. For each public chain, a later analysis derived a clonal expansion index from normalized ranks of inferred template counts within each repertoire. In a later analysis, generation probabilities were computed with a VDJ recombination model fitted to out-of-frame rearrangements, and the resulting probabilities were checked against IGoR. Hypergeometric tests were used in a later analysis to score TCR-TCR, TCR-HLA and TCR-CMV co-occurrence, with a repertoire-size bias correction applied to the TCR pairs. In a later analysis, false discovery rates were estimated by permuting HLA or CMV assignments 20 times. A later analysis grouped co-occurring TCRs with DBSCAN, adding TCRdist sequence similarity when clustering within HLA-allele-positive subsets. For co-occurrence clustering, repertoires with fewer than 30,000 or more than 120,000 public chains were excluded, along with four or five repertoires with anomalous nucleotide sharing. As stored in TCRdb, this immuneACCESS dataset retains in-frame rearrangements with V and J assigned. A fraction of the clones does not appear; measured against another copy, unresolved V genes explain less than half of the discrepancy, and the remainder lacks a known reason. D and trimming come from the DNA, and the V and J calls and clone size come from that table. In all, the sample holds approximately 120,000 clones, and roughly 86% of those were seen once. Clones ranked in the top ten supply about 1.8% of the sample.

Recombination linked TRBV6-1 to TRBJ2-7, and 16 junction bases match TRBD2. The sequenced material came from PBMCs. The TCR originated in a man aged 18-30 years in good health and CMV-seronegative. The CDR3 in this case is CASREQGLAGGIPYEQYF. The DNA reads TGTGCCAGCAGAGAACAGGGACTAGCGGGGGGGATCCCCTACGAGCAGTACTTC.